This T cell receptor (beta chain) was found in a study of cytomegalovirus exposure and HLA in healthy donors. Study conclusions and caveats: In a later analysis, productive TCRs from donors in an Asian-associated ancestry cluster reportedly carried fewer N-insertions than the cohort mean. Reportedly, TCR beta sequences accurately predicted HLA-A and HLA-B alleles in most subjects.

Turning to this clone: Its antigen is unknown.

With 60 Vbeta and 13 Jbeta primers, the PCR was carried out. Profiling relied on immunoSEQ multiplex PCR, and the TCRdb table lists in-frame clones only, not all of them. The sample holds 150,000 to 200,000 clones, roughly 70% seen once. Germline V gene sequence: CDR1 MNHNS, CDR2 SASEGT. The CDR3 contains 14 residues. Trimming stripped 5 bases from V and 6 bases from J, with 11 bases between. Sequencing input: PBMCs. V gene TRBV6-1 combines with J gene TRBJ1-6; perhaps TRBD1 as D (5 bases). The clonotype was recovered from a woman between 50 and 59 years old in good health and CMV-seropositive. The chain's CDR3 is CASSSGQFNSPLHF. The CDR3 bases are TGTGCCAGCAGTTCTGGACAATTTAATTCACCCCTCCACTTT.